This T cell receptor (beta chain) was observed in a study of post-analysis software for immune sequencing data (dated by TCRdb to the mid-2010s). About the study as a whole: Recorded disease courses included relapsing-remitting, secondary progressive and progressive-relapsing multiple sclerosis, with some patients lacking subtype annotation. Patient repertoires were compared against 11 previously published healthy control repertoires from donors aged roughly 6 to 28 years. A subset of samples was prepared in parallel using single-end sample barcoding, then pooled and co-amplified after Illumina adapter ligation.

To demonstrate the VDJtools post-analysis software, TCR beta repertoires were profiled from the peripheral blood of roughly 12 young patients with multiple sclerosis. Multiple sclerosis patients were children and adolescents aged about 6 to 16 years. Turning to this clonotype: No cognate antigen has been identified for it. Within one base of it there is no much larger clone, and no base qualities were kept.

General study outcomes and caveats: The multiple sclerosis patient group was slightly younger than the control group. A few TRBV segments, including TRBV5-6, TRBV5-1 and TRBV20-1, were significantly more frequent in patients than controls. Strong co-clustering of samples prepared in the same batch was shown by direct clustering with F measure, prompting a batch-effect correction. Significantly lower normalized Chao1 diversity was found in multiple sclerosis patients than in controls, suggesting substantial peripheral T-cell clonal expansion.

Library prep was done by PCR. The reads were generated on an Illumina HiSeq 2500. Unique molecular identifiers were incorporated into TCR beta cDNA libraries to reduce PCR and sequencing biases. Per 1 to 10 million input T cells, roughly 0.5 million cDNA molecules were obtained, such that each molecule approximated one T cell. The same protocol used for the earlier healthy control dataset was applied to prepare and sequence the patient libraries. Samples belonging to the same batch were prepared together, multiplexed and sequenced on a shared HiSeq lane. On the authors' methods: MIGEC handled the raw barcoded reads, throwing out single-read molecular identifier groups before consensus assembly and CDR3 extraction. VDJtools was used for post-analysis of the clonotype tables, with diversity normalized by down-sampling every dataset to the smallest sample size. Repertoire overlap clustering matched CDR3 amino acid but not nucleotide sequences to correct batch-related cross-sample contamination. Clones were called with MiXCR by TCRdb after fastp trimmed the public reads at Q25, and only in-frame beta chains were retained. Rows merge per CDR3 protein into single entries with the most common DNA and genes. The V and J calls and clone size are TCRdb's, not the authors'. For this sample there are about 460,000 distinct CDR3 sequences; approximately 46% appear just once. About 12% of the sample is taken by the ten largest.

The germline V gene provides CDR1 SQVTM and CDR2 ANQGSEA. V and J are trimmed by 5 bases and 3 bases, and the gene matches miss 4 bases of the junction. The CDR3 covers 13 residues, taking in both the cysteine and the phenylalanine. The entry retains the CDR3 DNA only, 39 bases that are in frame from base 1. The TCR originated in a girl between 10 and 17 years old with multiple sclerosis. The V and J genes are TRBV29-1 and TRBJ2-7; 10 central nucleotides agree with TRBD2. Sequencing was done on a sample of blood. The nucleotide sequence is TGCAGCGTTCGACTAGCGGGTTACTACGAGCAGTACTTC. It is translated as CSVRLAGYYEQYF.